This TCR beta chain was identified during a study of T-cell reconstitution after alpha-beta-depleted transplantation in children. This clonotype was observed a handful of times. The CDR3 contains 11 residues. Germline loops: CDR1 SGHKS, CDR2 YYEKEE (reference sequence). V was shortened by 5 bases and J by 11 bases, with 13 bases between the two germline ends. Preparing the TCRbeta library involved the use of unique molecular identifiers. One entry per CDR3 protein, called by TCRdb with MiXCR from the PCR reads. The sample lists some 600,000 distinct CDR3 sequences, around 17% seen once, with under 1.2% in the top ten.

The source of this sequence is a human donor who donated a stem cell graft to a child with acute myeloid leukemia. This specimen was PBMCs from the stem cell graft donor, taken from the stem cell graft. The chain uses TRBV5-5 and TRBJ1-1, with a possible D match to TRBD1 (5 bases). CDR3 coding DNA: TGTGCCAGCAGTTCGGGGTGGGGCGCTTTCTTT. Protein sequence: CASSSGWGAFF.